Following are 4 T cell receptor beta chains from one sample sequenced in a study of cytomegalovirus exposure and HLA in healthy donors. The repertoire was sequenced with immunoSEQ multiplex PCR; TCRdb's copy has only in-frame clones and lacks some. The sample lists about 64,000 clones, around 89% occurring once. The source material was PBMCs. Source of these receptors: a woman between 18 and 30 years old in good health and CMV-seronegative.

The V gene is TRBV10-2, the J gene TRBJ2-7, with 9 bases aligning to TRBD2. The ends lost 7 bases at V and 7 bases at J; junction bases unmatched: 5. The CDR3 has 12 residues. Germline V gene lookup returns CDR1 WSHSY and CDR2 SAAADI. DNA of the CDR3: TGCGCCAGCATGCTAGCGGGACATGAGCAGTACTTC. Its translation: CASMLAGHEQYF.

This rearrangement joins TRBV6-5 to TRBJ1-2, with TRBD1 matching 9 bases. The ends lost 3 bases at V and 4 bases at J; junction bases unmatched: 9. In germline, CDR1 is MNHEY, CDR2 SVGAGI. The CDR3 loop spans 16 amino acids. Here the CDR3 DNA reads TGTGCCAGCAGTTATTCTGGGACAGGGTTACCCTATGGCTACACCTTC. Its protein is CASSYSGTGLPYGYTF.

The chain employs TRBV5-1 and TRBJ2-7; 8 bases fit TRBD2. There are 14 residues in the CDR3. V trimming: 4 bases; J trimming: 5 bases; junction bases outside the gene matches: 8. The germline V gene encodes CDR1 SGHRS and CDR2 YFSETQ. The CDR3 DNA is TGCGCCAGCAGCAACGGCCCGGGGGGGAACGAGCAGTACTTC. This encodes CASSNGPGGNEQYF.

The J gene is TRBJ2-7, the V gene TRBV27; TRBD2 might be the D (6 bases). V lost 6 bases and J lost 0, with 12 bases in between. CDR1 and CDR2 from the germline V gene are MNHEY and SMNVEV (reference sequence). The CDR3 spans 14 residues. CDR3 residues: CASRASGSSYEQYF. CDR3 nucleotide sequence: TGTGCCAGCAGAGCCTCCGGGAGCTCCTACGAGCAGTACTTC.